This T cell receptor beta chain was recovered during a study of identical twins. Study-level findings and limits: Fewer insertions characterized abundant cord blood beta clonotypes, whereas memory repertoires showed none.

This clonotype appeared a few times. Its antigen is undetermined. Carrying unique molecular identifiers, the cDNA also gained a universal primer site through template switching. TCRdb re-analysed the 5' RACE reads in MiXCR, keeping a single row per CDR3 protein. This table holds about 460,000 distinct CDR3 sequences, 12% to 15% found once. Trimming shortened V by 7 bases and J by 5 bases, and 14 bases separated the two germline ends. The CDR3 is 12 residues long. Germline CDR1 and CDR2: SQVTM and ANQGSEA. This same sample was also taken into another study, of yellow fever vaccine responses in identical twins.

This rearrangement joins TRBV29-1 to TRBJ2-5; TRBD1 is a possible D gene (6 bases). Sequenced material: CD4+ T cells sorted from blood. The sequence came from a woman younger than 35 in good health. The CDR3 here is CSGGLARETQYF. CDR3 nucleotides: TGCAGCGGGGGGCTAGCTCGGGAGACCCAGTACTTC.